This T cell receptor beta chain was sequenced in a study of CD8 T cells in ankylosing spondylitis. CDR1 is DFQATT and CDR2 is SNEGSKA in the germline V gene (reference sequence). The CDR3 has 13 amino acids. J was trimmed by 5 bases and V by 5 bases; bases with no gene match: 8. This clonotype was observed many times. TCRdb ran MiXCR on the 5' RACE reads and lists one entry per CDR3 protein. Of approximately 240,000 distinct CDR3 sequences listed, about 10% are singletons. The clonotype was recovered from a male donor with ankylosing spondylitis or in good health (not recorded which). The chain combines TRBV20-1 with TRBJ2-5, with 7 bases aligning to TRBD2. Sequenced material: blood, either unsorted or a sorted T cell fraction (not recorded which). Here the CDR3 reads CSAGGLVSETQYF. The CDR3 DNA is TGCAGTGCTGGAGGACTAGTCAGCGAGACCCAGTACTTC.